This T cell receptor beta chain comes out of a study of control samples from healthy donors and cancer patients. Profiled with immunoSEQ multiplex PCR; TCRdb holds only in-frame clones, not every one. The sample holds 150,000 to 200,000 clones, approximately 90% seen once. Trimming took 4 bases from V and 0 from J; bases not matched to a gene: 12. The germline V gene encodes CDR1 MGHRA and CDR2 YSYEKL. This CDR3 has 18 residues. The specimen sequenced was blood. The source is a man aged 30-40 years in good health. V usage is TRBV4-1 and J usage is TRBJ2-3; TRBD2 matches 8 bases. The CDR3 DNA sequence: TGCGCCAGCAGCCGCTCTCGAAGATCTAGCGGGAGCACAGATACGCAGTATTTT. Translating it yields CASSRSRRSSGSTDTQYF.